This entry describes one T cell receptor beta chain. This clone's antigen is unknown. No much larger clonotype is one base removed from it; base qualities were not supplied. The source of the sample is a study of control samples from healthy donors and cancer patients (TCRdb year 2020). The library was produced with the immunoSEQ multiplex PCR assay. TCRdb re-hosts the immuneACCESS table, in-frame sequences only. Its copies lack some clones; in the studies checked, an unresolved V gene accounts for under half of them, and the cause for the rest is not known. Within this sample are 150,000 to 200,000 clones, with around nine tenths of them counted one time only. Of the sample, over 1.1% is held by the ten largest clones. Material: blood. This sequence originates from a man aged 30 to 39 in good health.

The CDR3 in this case is CASSGDSLGGYTF. The DNA reads TGTGCCAGCAGCGGGGACTCACTAGGTGGCTACACCTTC. This sequence uses TRBV5-4 and TRBJ1-2, and perhaps TRBD1 as D gene, on 5 matching bases. The germline V gene encodes CDR1 SGHNT and CDR2 YYREEE (reference sequence). V and J are truncated by 4 bases and 7 bases respectively, leaving an intervening sequence of 14 bases. There are 13 amino acids in the CDR3, from cysteine to phenylalanine inclusive. Solely the CDR3 DNA is kept, with 39 bases framed from the first base. Beyond the CDR3, the reference TRBV5-4 and TRBJ1-2 genes provide the residues; the full variable domain reads: ETGVTQSPTHLIKTRGQQVTLRCSSQSGHNTVSWYQQALGQGPQFIFQYYREEENGRGNFPPRFSGLQFPNYSSELNVNALELDDSALYLCASSGDSLGGYTFGSGTRLTVV.